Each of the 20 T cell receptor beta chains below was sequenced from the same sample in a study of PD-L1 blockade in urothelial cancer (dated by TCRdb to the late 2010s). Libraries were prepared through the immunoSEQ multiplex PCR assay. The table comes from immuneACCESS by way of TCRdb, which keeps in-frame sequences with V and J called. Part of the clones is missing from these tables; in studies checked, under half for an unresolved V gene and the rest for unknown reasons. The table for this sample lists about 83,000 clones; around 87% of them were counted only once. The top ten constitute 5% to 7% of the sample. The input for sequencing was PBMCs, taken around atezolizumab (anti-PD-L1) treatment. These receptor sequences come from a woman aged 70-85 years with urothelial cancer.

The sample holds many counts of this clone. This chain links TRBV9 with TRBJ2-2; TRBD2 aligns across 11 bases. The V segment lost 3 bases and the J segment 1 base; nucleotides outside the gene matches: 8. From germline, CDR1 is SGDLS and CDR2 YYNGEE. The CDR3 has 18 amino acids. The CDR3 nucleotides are TGTGCCAGCAGCGCGTCGGCTAGCGGGGGGCTGAACACCGGGGAGCTGTTTTTT. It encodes CASSASASGGLNTGELFF.

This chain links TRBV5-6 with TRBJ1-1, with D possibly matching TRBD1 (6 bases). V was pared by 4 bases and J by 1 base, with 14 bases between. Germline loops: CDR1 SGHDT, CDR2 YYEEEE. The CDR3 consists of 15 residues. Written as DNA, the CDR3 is TGTGCCAGCAGCGTTACAGGGCTGGGGAACACTGAAGCTTTCTTT. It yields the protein CASSVTGLGNTEAFF.

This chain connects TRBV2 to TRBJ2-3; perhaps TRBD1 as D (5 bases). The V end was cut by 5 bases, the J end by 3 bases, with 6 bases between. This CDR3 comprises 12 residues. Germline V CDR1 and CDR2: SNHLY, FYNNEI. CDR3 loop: CASSQGTDTQYF. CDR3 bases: TGTGCCAGCAGTCAGGGTACAGATACGCAGTATTTT. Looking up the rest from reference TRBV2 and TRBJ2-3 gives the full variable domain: EPEVTQTPSHQVTQMGQEVILRCVPISNHLYFYWYRQILGQKVEFLVSFYNNEISEKSEIFDDQFSVERPDGSNFTLKIRSTKLEDSAMYFCASSQGTDTQYFGPGTRLTVL.

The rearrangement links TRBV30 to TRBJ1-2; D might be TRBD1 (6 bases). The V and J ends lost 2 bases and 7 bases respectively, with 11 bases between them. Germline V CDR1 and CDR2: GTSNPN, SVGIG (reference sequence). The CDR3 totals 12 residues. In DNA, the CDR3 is TGTGCCTGGAGTCGACAGGCGGGTGGCTACACCTTC. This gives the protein CAWSRQAGGYTF. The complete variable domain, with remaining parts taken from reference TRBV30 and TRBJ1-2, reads SQTIHQWPATLVQPVGSPLSLECTVEGTSNPNLYWYRQAAGRGLQLLFYSVGIGQISSEVPQNLSASRPQDRQFILSSKKLLLSDSGFYLCAWSRQAGGYTFGSGTRLTVV.

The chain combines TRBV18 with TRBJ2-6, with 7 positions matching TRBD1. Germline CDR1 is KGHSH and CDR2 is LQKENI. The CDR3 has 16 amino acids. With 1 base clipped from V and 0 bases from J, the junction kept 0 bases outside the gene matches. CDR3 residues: CASSPQGASGANVLTF. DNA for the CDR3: TGTGCCAGCTCACCACAGGGGGCCTCTGGGGCCAACGTCCTGACTTTC.

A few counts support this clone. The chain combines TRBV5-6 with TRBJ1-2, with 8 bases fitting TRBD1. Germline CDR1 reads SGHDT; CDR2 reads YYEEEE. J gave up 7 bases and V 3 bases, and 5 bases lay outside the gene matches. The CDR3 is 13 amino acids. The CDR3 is CASSSGQGGGYTF. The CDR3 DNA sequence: TGTGCCAGCAGCTCCGGACAGGGAGGTGGCTACACCTTC.

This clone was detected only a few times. This CDR3 reads CSVRTDQETQYF. The CDR3 coding sequence is TGCAGCGTTAGAACAGACCAAGAGACCCAGTACTTC. The J gene is TRBJ2-5, the V gene TRBV29-1, with D hard to call. Germline-derived CDR1 and CDR2 are SQVTM and ANQGSEA. The ends were cut back, 5 bases at V and 0 bases at J, with 7 bases in the middle. The CDR3 contains 12 residues. The full variable domain, completed using reference TRBV29-1 and TRBJ2-5, is SAVISQKPSRDICQRGTSLTIQCQVDSQVTMMFWYRQQPGQSLTLIATANQGSEATYESGFVIDKFPISRPNLTFSTLTVSNMSPEDSSIYLCSVRTDQETQYFGPGTRLLVL.

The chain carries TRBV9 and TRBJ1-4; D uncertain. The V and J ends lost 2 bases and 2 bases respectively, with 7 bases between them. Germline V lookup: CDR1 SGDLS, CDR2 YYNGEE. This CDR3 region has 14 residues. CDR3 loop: CASSVGGTNEKLFF. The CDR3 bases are TGTGCCAGCAGCGTCGGAGGGACTAATGAAAAACTGTTTTTT.

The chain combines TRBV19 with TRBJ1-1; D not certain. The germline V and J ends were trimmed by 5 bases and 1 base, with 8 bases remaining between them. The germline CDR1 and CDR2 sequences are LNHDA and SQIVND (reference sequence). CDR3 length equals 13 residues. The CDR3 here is CASSPTPNTEAFF. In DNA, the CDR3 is TGTGCCAGTAGTCCTACGCCGAACACTGAAGCTTTCTTT. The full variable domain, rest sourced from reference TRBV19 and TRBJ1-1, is DGGITQSPKYLFRKEGQNVTLSCEQNLNHDAMYWYRQDPGQGLRLIYYSQIVNDFQKGDIAEGYSVSREKKESFPLTVTSAQKNPTAFYLCASSPTPNTEAFFGQGTRLTVV.

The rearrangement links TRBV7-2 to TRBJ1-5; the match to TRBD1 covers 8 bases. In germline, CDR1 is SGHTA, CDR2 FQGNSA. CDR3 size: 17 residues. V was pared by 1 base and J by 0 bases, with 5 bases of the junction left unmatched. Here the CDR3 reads CASSLDGTGNSNQPQHF. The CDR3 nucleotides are TGTGCCAGCAGCTTAGATGGGACAGGAAATAGCAATCAGCCCCAGCATTTT.

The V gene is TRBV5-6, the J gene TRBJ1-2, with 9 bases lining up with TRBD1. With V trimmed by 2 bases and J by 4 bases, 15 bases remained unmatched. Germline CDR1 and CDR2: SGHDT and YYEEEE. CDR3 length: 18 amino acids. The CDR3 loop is CASSLPTGGPGSAYGYTF. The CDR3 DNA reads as TGTGCCAGCAGCTTACCCACAGGGGGCCCTGGGAGTGCCTATGGCTACACCTTC.

CDR3 sequence: CASSVGRAPGELFF. The CDR3 region has the DNA TGTGCCAGCAGCGTTGGCAGGGCCCCCGGGGAGCTGTTTTTT. The V call is TRBV9, the J call TRBJ2-2; D is possibly TRBD1 (5 bases). Germline assignment: CDR1 SGDLS and CDR2 YYNGEE. The V and J ends lost 2 bases and 6 bases respectively, with 11 bases between them. The CDR3 has 14 amino acids.

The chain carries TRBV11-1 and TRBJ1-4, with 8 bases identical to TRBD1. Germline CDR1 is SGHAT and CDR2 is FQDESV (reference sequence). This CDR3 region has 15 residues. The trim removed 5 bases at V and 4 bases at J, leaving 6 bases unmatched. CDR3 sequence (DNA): TGTGCCAGCAGCCCGGCGGGACAGGTTAATGAAAAACTGTTTTTT. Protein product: CASSPAGQVNEKLFF. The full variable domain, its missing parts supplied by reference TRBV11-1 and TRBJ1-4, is EAEVAQSPRYKITEKSQAVAFWCDPISGHATLYWYRQILGQGPELLVQFQDESVVDDSQLPKDRFSAERLKGVDSTLKIQPAELGDSAMYLCASSPAGQVNEKLFFGSGTQLSVL.

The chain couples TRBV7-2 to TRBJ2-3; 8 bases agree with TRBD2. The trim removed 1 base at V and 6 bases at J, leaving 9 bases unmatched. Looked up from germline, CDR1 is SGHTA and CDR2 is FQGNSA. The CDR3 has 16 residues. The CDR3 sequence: CASSLGRGGGADTQYF. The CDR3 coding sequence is TGTGCCAGCAGCTTAGGTCGGGGGGGCGGGGCGGATACGCAGTATTTT.

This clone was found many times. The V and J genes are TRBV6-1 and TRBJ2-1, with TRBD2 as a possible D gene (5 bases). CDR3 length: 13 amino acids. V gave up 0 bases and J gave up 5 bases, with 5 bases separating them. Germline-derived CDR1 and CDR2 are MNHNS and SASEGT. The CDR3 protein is CASSEAGDNEQFF. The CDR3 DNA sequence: TGTGCCAGCAGTGAAGCGGGAGACAATGAGCAGTTCTTC.

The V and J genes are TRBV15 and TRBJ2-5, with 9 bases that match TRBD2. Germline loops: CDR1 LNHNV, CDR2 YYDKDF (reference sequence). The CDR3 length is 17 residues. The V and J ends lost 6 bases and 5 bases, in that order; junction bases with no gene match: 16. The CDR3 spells CATRHMKIAGAGETQYF. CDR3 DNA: TGTGCCACCAGACATATGAAGATAGCGGGGGCCGGGGAGACCCAGTACTTC.

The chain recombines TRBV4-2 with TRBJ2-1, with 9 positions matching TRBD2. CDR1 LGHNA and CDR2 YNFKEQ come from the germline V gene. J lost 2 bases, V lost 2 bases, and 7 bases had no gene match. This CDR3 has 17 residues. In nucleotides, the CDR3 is TGTGCCAGCAGCCAAAGAGGAGGACTAGCGACCTACAATGAGCAGTTCTTC. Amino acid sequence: CASSQRGGLATYNEQFF.

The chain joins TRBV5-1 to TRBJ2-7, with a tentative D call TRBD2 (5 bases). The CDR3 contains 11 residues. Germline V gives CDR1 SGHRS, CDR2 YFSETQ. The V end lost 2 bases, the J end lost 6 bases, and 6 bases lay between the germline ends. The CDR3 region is CASSFGIEQYF. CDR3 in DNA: TGCGCCAGCAGCTTCGGGATCGAGCAGTACTTC.

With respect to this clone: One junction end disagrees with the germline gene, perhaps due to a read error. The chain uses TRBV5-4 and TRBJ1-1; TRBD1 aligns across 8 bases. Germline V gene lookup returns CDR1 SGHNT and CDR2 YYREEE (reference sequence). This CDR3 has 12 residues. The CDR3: CASSAGGRDTFF. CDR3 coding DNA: TGTGCCAGCAGCGCAGGGGGCCGGGACACTTTTTTT.

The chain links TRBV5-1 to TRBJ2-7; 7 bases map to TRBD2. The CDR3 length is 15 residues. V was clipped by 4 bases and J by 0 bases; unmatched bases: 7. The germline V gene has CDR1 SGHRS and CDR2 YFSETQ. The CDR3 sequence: CASSPPSGASYEQYF. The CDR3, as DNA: TGCGCCAGCAGCCCCCCGAGCGGGGCCTCCTACGAGCAGTACTTC.